This TCR beta chain originates from a study of blood T cell repertoires in COVID-19. Overall study: Specimens from acute and convalescent COVID-19 originated in the United States, Italy and Spain. PBMCs, B-cell-depleted T cells, or T cells provided the cDNA or gDNA that made up the material.

Clones were sequenced by immunoSEQ multiplex PCR, and TCRdb holds only the in-frame ones, with some missing. The table includes tens of thousands of clones, approximately 85% detected once. The CDR3 is 17 residues long. Trimming at V came to 7 bases and at J to 0 bases, leaving 7 bases not matched to a gene. Germline CDR1 SGHTA, CDR2 FQGNSA. Input material: peripheral blood. This chain links TRBV7-2 with TRBJ1-6; 9 positions agree with TRBD1. The clonotype comes from a man aged 70 or older with acute or convalescent COVID-19. The CDR3, as DNA: TGTGCCAGCACCACAGGGACAGGGCTCTCCTATAATTCACCCCTCCACTTT. It yields the protein CASTTGTGLSYNSPLHF.